The 24 T cell receptor beta chains given below trace back to one sample, sequenced in a study of cytomegalovirus exposure and HLA in healthy donors. The study ran its PCR with 60 Vbeta and 13 Jbeta primers. The assay was immunoSEQ multiplex PCR, and TCRdb's table has in-frame clones only and misses some. The table includes 100,000 to 150,000 clones, around 74% detected once. Input material: PBMCs. The source is a woman between 50 and 59 years old in good health and CMV-seropositive.

This chain uses TRBV10-1 with TRBJ2-7; D is perhaps TRBD2 (5 bases). Trimming removed 1 base at V and 6 bases at J, with 13 bases between. Germline values: CDR1 WNHNN, CDR2 SYGVQD (reference sequence). The CDR3 loop spans 14 amino acids. Here the CDR3 DNA reads TGCGCCAGCAGTGAGTATCTGGAGGTGGCCGAGCAGTACTTC. Its protein is CASSEYLEVAEQYF.

This clone has a handful of counts. This chain uses TRBV6-5 with TRBJ1-2, with TRBD1 as a possible D gene (6 bases). V dropped 5 bases and J dropped 8 bases, with 18 bases sitting between them. In germline, CDR1 is MNHEY, CDR2 SVGAGI. The CDR3 consists of 14 residues. The CDR3 here is CASSKPTGLAGYTF. Here the CDR3 DNA reads TGTGCCAGCAGTAAACCGACAGGATTGGCCGGCTACACCTTC.

This clone was seen a single time. The J gene is TRBJ2-3, the V gene TRBV10-1; 7 positions match TRBD1. Germline-derived CDR1 and CDR2 are WNHNN and SYGVQD (reference sequence). The V and J ends lost 6 bases and 3 bases, in that order; junction bases with no gene match: 9. This CDR3 has 15 amino acids. CDR3 in amino acids: CASSHRGVGTDTQYF. The CDR3 coding sequence is TGCGCCAGCAGCCACAGGGGAGTTGGAACAGATACGCAGTATTTT.

This clone occurred once. The gene calls are TRBV5-1 and TRBJ1-6; possibly TRBD1 for D (6 bases). The V end was cut by 0 bases, the J end by 11 bases, with 18 bases between. CDR1 SGHRS and CDR2 YFSETQ come from the germline V gene. There are 16 residues in the CDR3. The DNA of the CDR3 is TGCGCCAGCAGCTTGGCAGGGGAGACAGCGTCGGCACCCCTCCACTTT. Its translation is CASSLAGETASAPLHF.

The chain has TRBV7-2 and TRBJ1-4; the D gene is possibly TRBD1 (6 bases). The CDR3 runs to 18 residues. CDR1 is SGHTA and CDR2 is FQGNSA in the germline V gene. Trimming took 2 bases from V and 4 from J, leaving 20 bases between them. CDR3 loop: CASSLYPPGQGYNEKLFF. The DNA of the CDR3 is TGTGCCAGCAGCTTATACCCTCCGGGGCAGGGGTATAATGAAAAACTGTTTTTT.

V gene TRBV6-5 combines with J gene TRBJ2-2; 9 bases map to TRBD1. V lost 3 bases, J lost 7 bases, and 3 bases stayed unmatched. Germline V gives CDR1 MNHEY, CDR2 SVGAGI. This CDR3 is built from 14 residues. CDR3 DNA: TGTGCCAGCAGTTATGACAGGGGGATCGGGGAGCTGTTTTTT. Amino acids: CASSYDRGIGELFF.

This clone appeared a single time. V and J are TRBV5-1 and TRBJ2-5, with 8 bases that match TRBD1. The CDR3 consists of 16 residues. V dropped 1 base and J dropped 0; count of bases not matched to a gene: 5. Germline V lookup: CDR1 SGHRS, CDR2 YFSETQ. This CDR3 reads CASSLNRGSNQETQYF. The CDR3, as DNA: TGCGCCAGCAGCTTGAACAGGGGGTCCAACCAAGAGACCCAGTACTTC.

The chain links TRBV5-4 to TRBJ2-7; tentative D call: TRBD1 (8 bases). V was trimmed by 4 bases and J by 5 bases, leaving 22 bases between them. This CDR3 has 16 residues. The germline gives CDR1 SGHNT, CDR2 YYREEE (reference sequence). CDR3 loop: CASSPGGGGPGNEQYF. For the CDR3, the DNA is TGTGCCAGCAGCCCAGGGGGCGGGGGCCCCGGGAACGAGCAGTACTTC.

V gene TRBV4-2 combines with J gene TRBJ1-2, with D hard to call. The CDR3 is 15 residues long. V was trimmed by 0 bases and J by 2 bases, leaving 10 bases between them. Germline CDR1 is LGHNA and CDR2 is YNFKEQ. The CDR3 sequence: CASSQELLVNYGYTF. The CDR3 bases are TGTGCCAGCAGCCAAGAACTGCTAGTAAACTATGGCTACACCTTC.

This sequence joins TRBV13 and TRBJ2-6; possibly TRBD1 for D (6 bases). V gave up 4 bases and J gave up 4 bases, with 11 bases separating them. The CDR3 spans 15 residues. Germline V gives CDR1 PRHDT, CDR2 FYEKMQ (reference sequence). DNA for the CDR3: TGTGCCAGCAGCTCACAGGGTGGCGGGGCCAACGTCCTGACTTTC. This sequence encodes CASSSQGGGANVLTF.

This clone appeared a few times. J is TRBJ1-4 and V is TRBV19, with D hard to call. The CDR3 is 17 amino acids. V was clipped by 4 bases and J by 2 bases, with 17 bases between them. Germline V gene sequence: CDR1 LNHDA, CDR2 SQIVND (reference sequence). The CDR3 sequence: CASSTAPGSATNEKLFF. The DNA of the CDR3 is TGTGCCAGTAGTACTGCTCCAGGATCCGCGACTAATGAAAAACTGTTTTTT.

The rearrangement uses TRBV6-5 and TRBJ1-1; D gene unclear. Germline V gene sequence: CDR1 MNHEY, CDR2 SVGAGI. V lost 7 bases and J 1 base, leaving 16 bases between the germline ends. CDR3 size: 15 residues. For the CDR3, the DNA is TGTGCCAGCACTCGGAGGTGGGGTGGGAACACTGAAGCTTTCTTT. It translates to CASTRRWGGNTEAFF.

A remark on this clone: The junction departs from the called germline gene at one end, perhaps through a read error. The V call is TRBV7-9, the J call TRBJ2-2; 7 bases line up with TRBD1. Germline V gene lookup returns CDR1 SEHNR and CDR2 FQNEAQ (reference sequence). The CDR3 loop spans 17 amino acids. The CDR3 loop reads CSSSLGHDRVDTGELFF. The CDR3 nucleotides read TGTTCCAGCAGCTTAGGGCATGACAGGGTCGACACCGGGGAGCTGTTTTTT.

DNA for the CDR3: TGTGCCAGCTCACCCGACAGTAAAGGAAACACCATATATTTT. This gives the protein CASSPDSKGNTIYF. V and J are TRBV18 and TRBJ1-3; D might be TRBD1 (5 bases). CDR1 is KGHSH and CDR2 is LQKENI in the germline V gene. Trimming removed 3 bases at V and 4 bases at J, with 10 bases between. The length of the CDR3 is 14 residues.

The chain joins TRBV6-5 to TRBJ1-2; 9 positions agree with TRBD1. In germline, CDR1 is MNHEY, CDR2 SVGAGI. The CDR3 is 14 amino acids. The junction had 7 bases not matched to a gene; V was cut back by 6 bases and J by 5 bases. The CDR3 DNA sequence: TGTGCCAGCAGGCCTACCGGGACAGGGTATGGCTACACCTTC. Protein: CASRPTGTGYGYTF.

CDR3 amino acids: CASRGTGDTGELFF. CDR3 nucleotide sequence: TGTGCCAGCAGGGGGACAGGGGACACCGGGGAGCTGTTTTTT. The chain couples TRBV6-5 to TRBJ2-2, with TRBD1 matching over 10 bases. Looked up from germline, CDR1 is MNHEY and CDR2 is SVGAGI. V shed 6 bases and J 3 bases; nucleotides not matched to a gene: 1. This CDR3 is 14 amino acids long.

This chain joins TRBV4-3 and TRBJ2-5, with TRBD2 matching over 9 bases. The CDR3 has 18 amino acids. The germline gives CDR1 LGHNA, CDR2 YSLEER. V was pared by 0 bases and J by 3 bases, with 11 bases of the junction left unmatched. In nucleotides, the CDR3 is TGCGCCAGCAGCCAAGATCGGCCCAGCGGGGGGACGAAAGAGACCCAGTACTTC. This translates into CASSQDRPSGGTKETQYF.

The count of this clone is one. This CDR3 reads CASSYSIPLAGDIQYF. In DNA, the CDR3 is TGTGCCAGCAGTTACTCGATTCCTCTAGCGGGGGACATTCAGTACTTC. This chain connects TRBV6-5 to TRBJ2-4; 10 nucleotides agree with TRBD2. Germline V gene data show CDR1 as MNHEY and CDR2 as SVGAGI. This CDR3 has 16 residues. With V trimmed by 0 bases and J by 8 bases, 7 bases remained unmatched.

The chain employs TRBV7-9 and TRBJ2-7; D perhaps matches TRBD1 (6 bases). The germline V gene encodes CDR1 SEHNR and CDR2 FQNEAQ (reference sequence). The CDR3 is 15 residues long. V was trimmed by 4 bases and J by 3 bases, leaving 16 bases between them. CDR3 DNA sequence: TGTGCCAGCAGCTCTTCCGGACAGAGTTACTACGAGCAGTACTTC. Protein product: CASSSSGQSYYEQYF.

This clone was counted between two and nine times. The chain employs TRBV4-3 and TRBJ1-1; 7 nucleotides line up with TRBD1. The ends lost 3 bases at V and 4 bases at J; junction bases unmatched: 8. Per germline, CDR1 LGHNA and CDR2 YSLEER. The CDR3 length is 15 residues. CDR3 nucleotides: TGCGCCAGCAGCCACCAAGACAGGGCAAGCACTGAAGCTTTCTTT. Translated: CASSHQDRASTEAFF.

The chain has TRBV12-5 and TRBJ1-2; 8 nucleotides agree with TRBD1. The V gene end was trimmed by 7 bases and the J gene end by 7 bases; junction bases not matched to a gene: 8. Germline V gene data show CDR1 as LGHNT and CDR2 as FRNRAP. The CDR3 consists of 13 residues. This CDR3 reads CASAPDRDGGYTF. The CDR3 region has the DNA TGTGCTAGTGCCCCGGACAGGGATGGTGGCTACACCTTC. Together with reference TRBV12-5 and TRBJ1-2, the CDR3 gives the full variable domain: DARVTQTPRHKVTEMGQEVTMRCQPILGHNTVFWYRQTMMQGLELLAYFRNRAPLDDSGMPKDRFSAEMPDATLATLKIQPSEPRDSAVYFCASAPDRDGGYTFGSGTRLTVV.

The rearrangement uses TRBV21-1 and TRBJ1-6; the table assigns TRBD1, which was not confirmed against the DNA. TRBV21-1 is annotated as a pseudogene. The CDR3 spans 12 residues. CDR3 loop: CASSGQGSPLHF. In DNA form, the CDR3 reads TGTGCCAGCAGCGGACAGGGTTCACCCCTCCACTTT.

The CDR3 DNA reads as TGCGCCAGCAGCCAAGTCCAAGGGGCAGATACGCAGTATTTT. This sequence encodes CASSQVQGADTQYF. The rearrangement joins TRBV4-1 to TRBJ2-3; D possibly corresponds to TRBD1 (5 bases). Trimming shortened V by 1 base and J by 4 bases, and 9 bases separated the two germline ends. Germline CDR1 is MGHRA and CDR2 is YSYEKL. This CDR3 region has 14 residues.

V gene TRBV18 combines with J gene TRBJ1-1; TRBD1 is a possible D gene (6 bases). Germline V gene data show CDR1 as KGHSH and CDR2 as LQKENI. This CDR3 region has 14 residues. Trimming took off 0 bases at V and 5 bases at J, with 10 bases between the two ends. The CDR3 DNA follows: TGTGCCAGCTCACCACCGGGGGCGCGAACTGAAGCTTTCTTT. Translated, it gives CASSPPGARTEAFF.